These 17 T cell receptor beta chains came from one sample sequenced in a study of blood T cell repertoires in COVID-19. Generated by immunoSEQ multiplex PCR, the TCRdb table keeps only in-frame clones and is missing some. The sample records 63,000 or so clones, 89% being singletons. Source material: peripheral blood. These receptors all stem from a man in his sixties with acute or convalescent COVID-19.

The chain links TRBV5-4 to TRBJ2-1; 7 nucleotides line up with TRBD2. CDR3 length: 14 amino acids. With 0 bases clipped from V and 9 bases from J, the junction kept 6 bases outside the gene matches. The germline gives CDR1 SGHNT, CDR2 YYREEE (reference sequence). CDR3 sequence (DNA): TGTGCCAGCAGCTTGGCCAAGGGAGGGAGTGAGCAGTTCTTC. Amino acid sequence: CASSLAKGGSEQFF.

V is TRBV29-1 and J is TRBJ1-2; D possibly corresponds to TRBD1 (6 bases). Germline lookup yields CDR1 SQVTM and CDR2 ANQGSEA. There are 16 residues in the CDR3. V was clipped by 0 bases and J by 8 bases, with 22 bases between them. The CDR3: CSVEDRGADSVEGYTF. The CDR3 DNA reads TGCAGCGTTGAAGATCGAGGGGCGGACAGTGTTGAGGGCTACACCTTC.

The V call is TRBV25-1, the J call TRBJ2-1; D gene uncertain. V was trimmed by 4 bases and J by 4 bases, leaving 11 bases between them. The germline CDR1 and CDR2 sequences are MGHDK and SYGVNS. This CDR3 is built from 14 residues. CDR3 sequence reads: CASSARQGYNEQFF. CDR3 in DNA: TGTGCCAGCAGTGCGAGACAAGGATACAATGAGCAGTTCTTC.

This clone was seen just once. CDR3 DNA: TGTGCCAGTAGTACCGGGACAGGGGCTTCCCCCTATGGCTACACCTTC. Amino acids: CASSTGTGASPYGYTF. The rearrangement links TRBV19 to TRBJ1-2; TRBD1 agrees at 10 bases. The ends lost 4 bases at V and 4 bases at J; junction bases unmatched: 9. The CDR3 covers 16 residues. CDR1 and CDR2 (germline): LNHDA, SQIVND (reference sequence).

The CDR3 bases are TGTGCCACCAGTGGGGCTGACTACGAGCAGTACTTC. Translated, it gives CATSGADYEQYF. The chain combines TRBV24-1 with TRBJ2-7; no clear D. CDR3 length: 12 amino acids. V shed 5 bases and J shed 3 bases, with 7 bases lying between them. Germline lookup yields CDR1 KGHDR and CDR2 SFDVKD.

This rearrangement joins TRBV3-1 (or the pseudogene TRBV3-2) to TRBJ2-7; D not resolved. Germline CDR1 reads LGHDT; CDR2 reads YNNKEL (reference sequence). The CDR3 sequence is 11 residues long. The V end was cut by 1 base, the J end by 6 bases, with 4 bases between. CDR3 sequence (DNA): TGTGCCAGCAGCCAAGCGTCCGAGCAGTACTTC. Amino acid sequence: CASSQASEQYF.

The CDR3 DNA follows: TGTGCCAGCAGCCTCACCGGGACAGAGATCGAGCCCCAGCATTTT. Amino acid sequence: CASSLTGTEIEPQHF. The chain employs TRBV9 and TRBJ1-5; 7 bases fit TRBD1. With V trimmed by 4 bases and J by 8 bases, 12 bases remained unmatched. Germline-derived CDR1 and CDR2 are SGDLS and YYNGEE. The CDR3 is made up of 15 amino acids.

The chain uses TRBV7-2 and TRBJ1-4; D is unresolved. The CDR3 has 15 residues. V was pared by 3 bases and J by 0 bases, with 8 bases between. CDR1 is SGHTA and CDR2 is FQGNSA in the germline V gene. This CDR3 reads CASSFYPATNEKLFF. Here the CDR3 DNA reads TGTGCCAGCAGCTTCTACCCGGCAACTAATGAAAAACTGTTTTTT.

The chain combines TRBV29-1 with TRBJ1-1; D remains unclear. The CDR3 has 13 amino acids. Trimming left V 6 bases short and J 1 base short, with 12 bases between. Per the germline V gene, CDR1 is SQVTM and CDR2 is ANQGSEA. For the CDR3, the DNA is TGCAGCGTCGCAGGCGTTTGGAACACTGAAGCTTTCTTT. Residues: CSVAGVWNTEAFF.

The rearrangement uses TRBV7-2 and TRBJ2-2, with D possibly matching TRBD2 (6 bases). The CDR3 loop spans 15 amino acids. Trimming took off 1 base at V and 4 bases at J, with 10 bases between the two ends. CDR1 is SGHTA and CDR2 is FQGNSA in the germline V gene. The CDR3 loop is CASSLVRGGTGELFF. CDR3 nucleotides: TGTGCCAGCAGCTTAGTTAGGGGAGGCACCGGGGAGCTGTTTTTT.

The chain has TRBV18 and TRBJ2-1; 10 bases match TRBD1. The J segment lost 3 bases and the V segment lost 6 bases, leaving 5 bases of the junction unmatched. Germline CDR1 and CDR2: KGHSH and LQKENI. CDR3 length: 15 residues. CDR3 loop: CASSIGTGVYNEQFF. CDR3 nucleotides: TGTGCCAGCTCTATAGGGACAGGGGTCTACAATGAGCAGTTCTTC. The full variable domain, in which reference TRBV18 and TRBJ2-1 provide the parts outside the CDR3, is NAGVMQNPRHLVRRRGQEARLRCSPMKGHSHVYWYRQLPEEGLKFMVYLQKENIIDESGMPKERFSAEFPKEGPSILRIQQVVRGDSAAYFCASSIGTGVYNEQFFGPGTRLTVL.

The V and J genes are TRBV5-6 and TRBJ1-5; D uncertain. The V end lost 4 bases, the J end lost 1 base, and 12 bases lay between the germline ends. The CDR3 spans 15 residues. CDR1 and CDR2 from the germline V gene are SGHDT and YYEEEE. The CDR3 coding sequence is TGTGCCAGCAGCCGATGGCGGGAGAGCAATCAGCCCCAGCATTTT. Amino acids: CASSRWRESNQPQHF.

This rearrangement joins TRBV5-6 to TRBJ2-1; D uncertain. The CDR3 spans 12 residues. Germline CDR1 and CDR2: SGHDT and YYEEEE. Trimming shortened V by 3 bases and J by 4 bases, and 5 bases separated the two germline ends. The CDR3 here is CASSYIYNEQFF. The CDR3 DNA reads TGTGCCAGCAGCTACATATACAATGAGCAGTTCTTC.

The V call is TRBV7-9, the J call TRBJ2-3; 7 bases are shared with TRBD2. The CDR3 has 14 residues. V dropped 5 bases and J dropped 4; count of bases not matched to a gene: 6. Per the germline V gene, CDR1 is SEHNR and CDR2 is FQNEAQ (reference sequence). In DNA form, the CDR3 reads TGTGCCAGCAGCCTAAGCGGGACCCCAGATACGCAGTATTTT. It yields the protein CASSLSGTPDTQYF.

V is TRBV2 and J is TRBJ2-3; D uncertain. This CDR3 is 12 amino acids long. Germline values: CDR1 SNHLY, CDR2 FYNNEI. Trimming took off 7 bases at V and 4 bases at J, with 9 bases between the two ends. The CDR3 loop is CASNLAADTQYF. CDR3 DNA: TGTGCCAGCAATTTGGCAGCAGATACGCAGTATTTT.

V gene TRBV30 combines with J gene TRBJ2-2; D is undetermined. In germline, CDR1 is GTSNPN, CDR2 SVGIG (reference sequence). V lost 8 bases and J 6 bases, leaving 16 bases between the germline ends. The CDR3 runs 13 residues. The CDR3 nucleotides are TGTGCCGGTTCTTCGGGTAACCCCGGGGAGCTGTTTTTT. It is translated as CAGSSGNPGELFF.

This clone was seen only once. The rearrangement links TRBV5-1 to TRBJ1-1; 7 bases agree with TRBD1. Unmatched junction bases numbered 3, after V lost 0 bases and J lost 4 bases. Germline V gives CDR1 SGHRS, CDR2 YFSETQ. The CDR3 is 14 amino acids. CDR3 nucleotides: TGCGCCAGCAGCTTGGCGGGGACAGTCACTGAAGCTTTCTTT. Protein product: CASSLAGTVTEAFF.